This T cell receptor beta chain appears in the sequencing data of a study of T cell responses to AZD1222 COVID-19 vaccine. Per the germline V gene, CDR1 is SGHDN and CDR2 is FVKESK. The CDR3 length is 16 residues. V lost 4 bases to trimming and J lost 4 bases; unmatched junction nucleotides: 11. The protocol was immunoSEQ multiplex PCR, while the TCRdb copy is restricted to in-frame clones and leaves out a portion. The sample records about 120,000 clones, roughly 90% being singletons. This clone is a singleton in its sample. The material was peripheral blood, obtained on day 0 of AZD1222 vaccination. This clonotype originated in an adult in good health. The chain uses TRBV14 and TRBJ2-3; 7 nucleotides match TRBD1. CDR3 region: CASSRERGQFADTQYF. In nucleotides, the CDR3 is TGTGCCAGCAGCCGAGAAAGGGGACAGTTTGCAGATACGCAGTATTTT.